These T cell receptor beta chains were read from a single sample in a study of shared T cell receptors in the human thymus. The protocol was immunoSEQ multiplex PCR, while the TCRdb copy is restricted to in-frame clones and leaves out a portion. Among hundreds of thousands of clones listed, around 89% were seen once. Separately, the same data were catalogued under a study of human thymus T cells.

Sequencing used thymocytes. The receptors were gathered from a boy under two years old with a congenital heart defect. Both conserved end residues are part of each CDR3. A D gene is named only where the DNA matches it firmly. Clone size is not always given. Where it is, it says once, few, many or a class for expanded clones.

j_call | clone_size | v_call | d_call | cdr3_nt | cdr3_aa
TRBJ2-6 | . | TRBV27 | . | TGTGCCAGCAGTTTAACCGCAACAGGTCCTGGGGCCAACGTCCTGACTTTC | CASSLTATGPGANVLTF
TRBJ2-1 | . | TRBV27 | TRBD2 | TGTGCCAGCAGTTCGGGGTCGGGACTAGCGGGCTACAATGAGCAGTTCTTC | CASSSGSGLAGYNEQFF
TRBJ2-2 | . | TRBV27 | . | TGTGCCAGCAGTCTTAACTGCACCGGGGAGCTGTTTTTT | CASSLNCTGELFF
TRBJ2-7 | . | TRBV19 | . | TGTGCCAGTAGTCCCCTGGGGCGCGAGGTTACTACCTACGGGCAGTACTTC | CASSPLGREVTTYGQYF
TRBJ1-2 | . | TRBV11-2 | TRBD1 | TGTGCCAGCAGTAAGTGGACAGGGAACTATGGCTACACCTTC | CASSKWTGNYGYTF
TRBJ1-5 | . | TRBV14 | . | TGTGCCAGCAGCCAAACAGGTGGCAATCAGCCCCAGCATTTT | CASSQTGGNQPQHF
TRBJ1-1 | . | TRBV6-4 | . | TGTGCCAGCAGACCAGAGAACACTGAAGCTTTCTTT | CASRPENTEAFF
TRBJ2-7 | . | TRBV9 | TRBD2 | TGTGCCAGCAGCGTAGGCTCTAGCGGCTACGAGCAGTACTTC | CASSVGSSGYEQYF
TRBJ1-3 | . | TRBV30 | . | TGTGCCTGGAGTGTACGAATGGAGAACACCATATATTTT | CAWSVRMENTIYF
TRBJ2-3 | . | TRBV28 | TRBD2 | TGTGCCAGCAGTTTCGGGCTAGCGGGAGGGTCCTCCTCAGATACGCAGTATTTT | CASSFGLAGGSSSDTQYF
TRBJ1-2 | . | TRBV7-2 | . | TGTGCCAGCAGCCGGAGACAGAATTTTAACTATGGCTACACCTTC | CASSRRQNFNYGYTF
TRBJ1-1 | . | TRBV7-8 | . | TGTGCCAGCAGCTCGGGGAGGGGTTTGGGCACTGAAGCTTTCTTT | CASSSGRGLGTEAFF
TRBJ1-2 | . | TRBV6-1 | TRBD1 | TGTGCCAGCAGTGAATTGGGACAGATTAATGGCTACACCTTC | CASSELGQINGYTF
TRBJ1-5 | . | TRBV10-2 | TRBD1 | TGCGCCAGCAGTGAAAAATCGACAGGGACTAGCAATCAGCCCCAGCATTTT | CASSEKSTGTSNQPQHF
TRBJ1-2 | few | TRBV28 | TRBD1 | TGTGCCAGCAGTCCCTTGGGACAGGGAAACGGTGGCTACACCTTC | CASSPLGQGNGGYTF
TRBJ1-1 | . | TRBV2 | TRBD1 | TGTGCCAGCAGTCCACCAGGGGGCGAGATTCGGATGAACACTGAAGCTTTCTTT | CASSPPGGEIRMNTEAFF
TRBJ2-7 | . | TRBV9 | TRBD2 | TGTGCCAGCAGCCGGGACAGCGGACTAGCGGGAGGCTCTGGCTACGAGCAGTACTTC | CASSRDSGLAGGSGYEQYF
TRBJ2-7 | . | TRBV25-1 | . | TGTGCCAGCAGCCGAGGGATCTACGAGCAGTACTTC | CASSRGIYEQYF
TRBJ2-7 | . | TRBV15 | TRBD2 | TGTGCCACCGGTGGGGGGGGGACCTACGAGCAGTACTTC | CATGGGGTYEQYF